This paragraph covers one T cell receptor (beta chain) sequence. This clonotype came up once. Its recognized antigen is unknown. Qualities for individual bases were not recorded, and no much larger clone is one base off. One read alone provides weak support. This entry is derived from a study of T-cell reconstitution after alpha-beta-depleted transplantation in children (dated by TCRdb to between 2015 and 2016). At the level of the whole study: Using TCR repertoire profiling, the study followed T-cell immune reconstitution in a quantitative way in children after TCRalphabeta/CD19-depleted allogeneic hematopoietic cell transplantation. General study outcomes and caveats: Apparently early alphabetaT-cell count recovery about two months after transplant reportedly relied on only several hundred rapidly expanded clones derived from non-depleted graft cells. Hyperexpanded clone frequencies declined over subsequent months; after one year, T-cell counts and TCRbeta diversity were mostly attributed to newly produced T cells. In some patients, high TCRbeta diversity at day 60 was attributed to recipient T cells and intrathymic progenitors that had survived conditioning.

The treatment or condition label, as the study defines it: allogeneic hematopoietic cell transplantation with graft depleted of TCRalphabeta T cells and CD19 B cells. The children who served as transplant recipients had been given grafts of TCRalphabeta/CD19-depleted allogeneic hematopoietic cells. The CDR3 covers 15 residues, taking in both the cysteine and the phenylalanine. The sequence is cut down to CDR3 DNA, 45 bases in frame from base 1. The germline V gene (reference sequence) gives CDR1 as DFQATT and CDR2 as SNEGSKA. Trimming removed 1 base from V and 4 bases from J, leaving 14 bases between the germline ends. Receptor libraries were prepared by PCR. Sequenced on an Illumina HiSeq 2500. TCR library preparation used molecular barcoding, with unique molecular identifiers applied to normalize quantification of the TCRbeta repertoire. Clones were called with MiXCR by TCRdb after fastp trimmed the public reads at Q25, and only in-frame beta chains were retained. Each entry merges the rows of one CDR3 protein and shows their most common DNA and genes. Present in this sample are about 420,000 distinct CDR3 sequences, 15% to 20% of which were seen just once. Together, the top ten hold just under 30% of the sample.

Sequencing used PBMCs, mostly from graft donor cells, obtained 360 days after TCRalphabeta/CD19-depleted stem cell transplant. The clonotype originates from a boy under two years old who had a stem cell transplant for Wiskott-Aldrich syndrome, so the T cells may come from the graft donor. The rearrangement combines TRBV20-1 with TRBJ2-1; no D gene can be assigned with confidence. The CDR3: CSARGPPKGYNEQFF. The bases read TGCAGTGCTAGAGGTCCTCCAAAAGGTTACAATGAGCAGTTCTTC.